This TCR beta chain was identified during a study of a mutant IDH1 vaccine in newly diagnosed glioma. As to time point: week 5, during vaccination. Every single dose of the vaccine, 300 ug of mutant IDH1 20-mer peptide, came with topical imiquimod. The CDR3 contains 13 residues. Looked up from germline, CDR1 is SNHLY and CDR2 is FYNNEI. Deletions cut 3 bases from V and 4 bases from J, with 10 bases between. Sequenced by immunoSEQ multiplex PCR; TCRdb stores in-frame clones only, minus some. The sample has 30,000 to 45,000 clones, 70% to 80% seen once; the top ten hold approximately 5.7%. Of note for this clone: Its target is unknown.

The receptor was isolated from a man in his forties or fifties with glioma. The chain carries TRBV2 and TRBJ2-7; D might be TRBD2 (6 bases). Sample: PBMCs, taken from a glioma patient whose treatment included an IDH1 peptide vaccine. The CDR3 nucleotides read TGTGCCAGCAGTGAGGGGGGTCAATACGAGCAGTACTTC. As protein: CASSEGGQYEQYF.